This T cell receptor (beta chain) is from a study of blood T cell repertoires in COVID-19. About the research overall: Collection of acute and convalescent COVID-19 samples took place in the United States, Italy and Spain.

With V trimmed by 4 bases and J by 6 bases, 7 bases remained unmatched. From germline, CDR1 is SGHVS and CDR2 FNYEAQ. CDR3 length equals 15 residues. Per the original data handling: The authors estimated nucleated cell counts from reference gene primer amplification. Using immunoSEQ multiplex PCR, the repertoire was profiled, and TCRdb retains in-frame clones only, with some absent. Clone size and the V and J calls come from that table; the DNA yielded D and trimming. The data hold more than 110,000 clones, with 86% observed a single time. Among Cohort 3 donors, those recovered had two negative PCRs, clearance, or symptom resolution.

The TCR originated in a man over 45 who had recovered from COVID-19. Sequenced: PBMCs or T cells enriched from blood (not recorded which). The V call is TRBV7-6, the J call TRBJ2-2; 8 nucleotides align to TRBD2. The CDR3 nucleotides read TGTGCCAGCAGCTCCGAGCGGGAGTGGGCCGGGGAGCTGTTTTTT. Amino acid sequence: CASSSEREWAGELFF.